This T cell receptor (beta chain) derives from a study of OX40 agonist ivuxolimab in advanced cancers. Context from the whole study: The costimulatory receptor OX40 (CD134) was targeted by ivuxolimab, a fully human IgG2 agonistic monoclonal antibody. Intravenous ivuxolimab was administered to patients every 2 weeks at six dose levels: 0.01, 0.1, 0.3, 1.5, 3 and 10 mg/kg. Among the roughly 54 dose-escalation patients, some 19 had hepatocellular carcinoma, roughly 15 melanoma, 9 renal cell carcinoma and 9 head and neck cancer. The dose-escalation cohort was almost 85% male with a mean age of about 54 years, ranging from roughly 23 to 85. Patients were allowed to have had prior anti-PD-1, anti-PD-L1 or anti-CTLA-4 therapy, and around 41% of the dose-escalation patients had previously received checkpoint inhibitors. Partial responses occurred in three dose-escalation patients, of whom one had hepatocellular carcinoma and two had cutaneous melanoma. The purpose of peripheral TCRbeta sequencing was to test whether ivuxolimab changed TCR sequence diversity and led to clonal T-cell expansion. The paper describes the monotherapy dose-escalation part (N = 52 patients) of the phase I trial of ivuxolimab.

Points on this clone: Its antigen is unknown. No much larger clone is present one base from it, and per-base qualities are unavailable.

Broad study findings and their caveats: After ivuxolimab, CD8+ T cells had more expanded clones than CD4+ T cells on average. In partial responders in the 0.1-3.0 mg/kg groups, normalized peripheral clonal expansion was found to be among the lowest, especially among CD8+ T cells. Antigen specificity was not determined for the clonally expanded peripheral T cells. At doses of 0.1 to 3.0 mg/kg, clonal expansion of both CD4+ and CD8+ blood T cells was observed from baseline to week 6. Low levels of normalized T-cell clonal expansion were also seen in some nonresponding patients.

The trial excluded patients who had a history of autoimmune disease or were on systemic immunosuppression. Peripheral blood for TCR sequencing was collected from all dose cohorts at baseline, on cycle 4 day 1, and on cycle 7 day 1. The samples were drawn from a first-in-human, open-label, multicenter phase I dose-escalation trial of ivuxolimab. Adults with locally advanced or metastatic head and neck squamous cell, hepatocellular, melanoma or renal cell carcinoma were enrolled in the trial. Before TCR sequencing, CD4+ T cells and CD8+ T cells were sorted from peripheral blood as separate populations. Genomic DNA was isolated from the sorted cells so that the TCRbeta CDR3 region could be sequenced. TCRbeta CDR3 regions were sequenced using the immunoSEQ Assay. In TCRdb, the immuneACCESS table is reduced to in-frame sequences with V and J assigned. These tables do not hold every clone; where another copy was compared, an unresolved V gene accounts for under half, and the others remain unexplained. The sample data list some 77,000 clones, and around 83% of these were observed just once. The ten largest clonotypes hold approximately 0.8% of the sample.

The sequences come from CD4+ or CD8+ T cells sorted from blood, collected in a trial of the OX40 agonist ivuxolimab. This TCR derives from an adult with an advanced solid tumor such as melanoma, head and neck, liver or kidney cancer.

The base sequence is TGTGCCAGCAGTGCGAACAGGGTTCAGCCCCAGCATTTT. This translates into CASSANRVQPQHF. The V and J segments used are TRBV6-6 and TRBJ1-5; TRBD1 could be the D gene, as 6 bases match. At the junction V is shortened by 5 bases and J by 6 bases, with 11 bases in between. From the cysteine through the phenylalanine, the CDR3 covers 13 amino acids. Only CDR3 DNA remains: 39 bases, in frame from the first base. As encoded in the germline V gene (reference sequence), CDR1 is MNHNY while CDR2 is SVGAGI.